This T cell receptor beta chain was documented in a study of STAT5B mutations in CD4+ large granular lymphocyte leukemia. The germline V gene encodes CDR1 SGHDT and CDR2 YYEEEE. CDR3 length: 15 residues. Unmatched junction bases numbered 5, after V lost 0 bases and J lost 8 bases. Repertoires were generated with immunoSEQ multiplex PCR, while TCRdb's copy carries only in-frame clones and drops some. The data contain around 30,000 clones, under 80% of them singletons. The origin of this receptor is a human donor in good health. The rearrangement joins TRBV5-6 to TRBJ1-4; 9 bases fit TRBD1. Sample: CD4+ T cells from blood buffy coats. CDR3 bases: TGTGCCAGCAGCTTGGCCGGGACAGGGTCAGAAAAACTGTTTTTT. Translated, it gives CASSLAGTGSEKLFF.